One sample yielded the 20 T cell receptor beta chains listed below, sequenced in a study of T cell responses to AZD1222 COVID-19 vaccine. Some clones are missing from TCRdb's copy, which holds only in-frame ones; the method was immunoSEQ multiplex PCR. Of 150,000 or so clones detected, 91% appear once; the ten largest clones hold 4% to 6%. The sample here was peripheral blood, taken on day 0 of AZD1222 vaccination. The receptors originated from an adult in good health.

J is TRBJ2-5 and V is TRBV9, with D perhaps matching TRBD1 (5 bases). Looked up from germline, CDR1 is SGDLS and CDR2 is YYNGEE. This CDR3 is built from 15 residues. V lost 0 bases, J lost 1 base, and 10 bases lay in between. The CDR3 here is CASSVDAGFQETQYF. The CDR3 bases are TGTGCCAGCAGCGTAGATGCAGGGTTCCAAGAGACCCAGTACTTC.

V and J are TRBV19 and TRBJ2-1, with a possible D match to TRBD2 (5 bases). Germline lookup yields CDR1 LNHDA and CDR2 SQIVND (reference sequence). This CDR3 spans 17 amino acids. The V and J ends lost 5 bases and 0 bases respectively, with 17 bases between them. The CDR3 sequence: CASSSWGIGSSYNEQFF. Here the CDR3 DNA reads TGTGCCAGTAGTTCCTGGGGTATAGGGAGCTCCTACAATGAGCAGTTCTTC.

J is TRBJ2-4 and V is TRBV6-2 or TRBV6-3; TRBD2 aligns across 11 bases. Germline-derived CDR1 and CDR2 are MNHEY and SVGEGT. Trimming at V came to 0 bases and at J to 6 bases, leaving 10 bases not matched to a gene. CDR3 size: 18 residues. The CDR3 here is CASSYSITSGGPRNIQYF. The CDR3 DNA is TGTGCCAGCAGTTACTCGATAACTAGCGGGGGACCTAGAAACATTCAGTACTTC.

The CDR3 DNA follows: TGTGCCAGTAGATCACGGGCCGGTAGCACAGATACGCAGTATTTT. It translates to CASRSRAGSTDTQYF. J is TRBJ2-3 and V is TRBV19; D unresolved. Looked up from germline, CDR1 is LNHDA and CDR2 is SQIVND (reference sequence). This CDR3 is 15 amino acids long. Trimming took 6 bases from V and 0 from J, leaving 13 bases between them.

This rearrangement joins TRBV19 to TRBJ2-1, with D perhaps matching TRBD1 or TRBD2 (5 bases each). Trimming removed 1 base at V and 6 bases at J, with 10 bases between. In germline, CDR1 is LNHDA, CDR2 SQIVND (reference sequence). The CDR3 contains 14 residues. The DNA for the CDR3 is TGTGCCAGTAGTATAGTCCGGGACCTCAATGAGCAGTTCTTC. This gives the protein CASSIVRDLNEQFF.

V and J are TRBV7-9 and TRBJ1-2; no clear D. This CDR3 is 13 amino acids long. The germline gives CDR1 SEHNR, CDR2 FQNEAQ (reference sequence). V was cut by 3 bases and J by 8 bases, with 13 bases left in between. CDR3 sequence reads: CASSFNAPQGYTF. CDR3 sequence (DNA): TGTGCCAGCAGCTTCAACGCCCCTCAGGGCTACACCTTC.

This rearrangement joins TRBV7-2 to TRBJ2-7, with D unresolved. Germline-derived CDR1 and CDR2 are SGHTA and FQGNSA. Trimming took 1 base from V and 5 from J, leaving 9 bases between them. This CDR3 spans 13 amino acids. The CDR3 bases are TGTGCCAGCAGCTTAGTGCCTAGGGACGAGCAGTACTTC. Translating it yields CASSLVPRDEQYF.

This CDR3 reads CAISESAGASNYGYTF. In DNA form, the CDR3 reads TGTGCCATCAGTGAGTCGGCGGGGGCATCTAACTATGGCTACACCTTC. The chain couples TRBV10-3 to TRBJ1-2; maybe TRBD1 (6 bases). Germline CDR1 and CDR2: ENHRY and SYGVKD. V lost 0 bases and J 0 bases, leaving 11 bases between the germline ends. The CDR3 runs to 16 residues.

The chain joins TRBV5-6 to TRBJ2-2; D might be TRBD1 or TRBD2, each matching 5 bases. Germline CDR1 reads SGHDT; CDR2 reads YYEEEE. CDR3 length equals 12 residues. V dropped 5 bases and J dropped 7 bases, with 9 bases sitting between them. The CDR3 spells CASSFGGGELFF. The CDR3 DNA follows: TGTGCCAGCAGTTTTGGGGGCGGGGAGCTGTTTTTT. The whole variable domain, remainder taken from reference TRBV5-6 and TRBJ2-2, is DAGVTQSPTHLIKTRGQQVTLRCSPKSGHDTVSWYQQALGQGPQFIFQYYEEEERQRGNFPDRFSGHQFPNYSSELNVNALLLGDSALYLCASSFGGGELFFGEGSRLTVL.

The chain recombines TRBV5-1 with TRBJ2-3, with D uncertain. With 0 bases removed from V and 2 bases from J, the gap between germline ends came to 10 bases. CDR3 length: 15 residues. From germline, CDR1 is SGHRS and CDR2 YFSETQ. The CDR3 DNA follows: TGCGCCAGCAGCTTGGAAGGGCGGTCCACAGATACGCAGTATTTT. It specifies CASSLEGRSTDTQYF.

The J gene is TRBJ1-2, the V gene TRBV5-1; the D is unclear. Germline assignment: CDR1 SGHRS and CDR2 YFSETQ. CDR3 length equals 13 residues. The germline V and J ends were trimmed by 1 base and 3 bases, with 7 bases remaining between them. The DNA of the CDR3 is TGCGCCAGCAGCTTGTCTAGAGACTATGGCTACACCTTC. Its translation is CASSLSRDYGYTF.

This chain links TRBV5-6 with TRBJ1-4; D remains ambiguous. Germline V gene lookup returns CDR1 SGHDT and CDR2 YYEEEE. This CDR3 region has 12 residues. V was trimmed by 4 bases and J by 10 bases, leaving 11 bases between them. The CDR3 loop is CASSLGPGKLFF. As DNA, the CDR3 is TGTGCCAGCAGCCTCGGGCCCGGAAAACTGTTTTTT.

The chain is built from TRBV7-3 and TRBJ2-1, with 9 bases that match TRBD2. V gave up 2 bases and J gave up 7 bases; unmatched junction bases: 6. CDR1 SGHTA and CDR2 FQGTGA come from the germline V gene. This CDR3 spans 15 amino acids. The CDR3 here is CASSLRAGGANEQFF. DNA of the CDR3: TGTGCCAGCAGCTTACGAGCGGGAGGAGCGAATGAGCAGTTCTTC.

The chain has TRBV19 and TRBJ2-2; D call uncertain. The germline V gene has CDR1 LNHDA and CDR2 SQIVND (reference sequence). This CDR3 is built from 14 residues. The V end was cut by 7 bases, the J end by 0 bases, with 9 bases between. The CDR3 DNA reads as TGTGCCAGTATGCGACGGACGAACACCGGGGAGCTGTTTTTT. It codes for CASMRRTNTGELFF.

This sequence joins TRBV6-4 and TRBJ2-2; TRBD2 aligns across 10 bases. CDR1 is MRHNA and CDR2 is SNTAGT in the germline V gene. J was trimmed by 10 bases and V by 4 bases; bases with no gene match: 9. This CDR3 contains 15 residues. DNA of the CDR3: TGTGCCAGCAGTGTTGAAGCGGGGGGGCCTGAGGAGCTGTTTTTT. Its translation is CASSVEAGGPEELFF.

V gene TRBV2 combines with J gene TRBJ2-7; D not certain. CDR3 length equals 11 residues. CDR1 SNHLY and CDR2 FYNNEI come from the germline V gene. Trimming removed 4 bases at V and 4 bases at J, with 5 bases between. The CDR3 DNA sequence: TGTGCCAGCAGTGCAGAGTACGAGCAGTACTTC. It is translated as CASSAEYEQYF.

This clone has ten or more counts. The V and J genes are TRBV9 and TRBJ2-7; D call uncertain. V lost 0 bases and J lost 2, with 9 bases in between. This CDR3 has 14 amino acids. Germline V gives CDR1 SGDLS, CDR2 YYNGEE. Here the CDR3 reads CASSVGTKPYEQYF. Written as DNA, the CDR3 is TGTGCCAGCAGCGTAGGAACCAAGCCCTACGAGCAGTACTTC.

The CDR3 sequence is CASSPSEAYNSPLHF. The CDR3 nucleotides read TGTGCCAGCAGCCCCTCCGAAGCATATAATTCACCCCTCCACTTT. The rearrangement links TRBV7-9 to TRBJ1-6, with D uncertain. Per germline, CDR1 SEHNR and CDR2 FQNEAQ (reference sequence). The CDR3 is made up of 15 amino acids. The V end was cut by 5 bases, the J end by 4 bases, with 12 bases between.

This sequence joins TRBV7-9 and TRBJ1-5; the match to TRBD1 covers 8 bases. V lost 1 base and J lost 1; bases outside the gene matches: 12. The CDR3 sequence is 19 residues long. The germline CDR1 and CDR2 sequences are SEHNR and FQNEAQ (reference sequence). The CDR3 DNA reads TGTGCCAGCAGCTTAGTCCCCTCTGGACAGGGTAGCAGCAATCAGCCCCAGCATTTT. Its translation: CASSLVPSGQGSSNQPQHF.

This clone showed up just a few times. The chain joins TRBV28 to TRBJ1-6; no reliable D call. The ends were cut back, 5 bases at V and 6 bases at J, with 14 bases in the middle. The germline CDR1 and CDR2 sequences are MDHEN and SYDVKM. The CDR3 contains 15 residues. CDR3 bases: TGTGCCAGCAGTCCCCAGACAAGTCCTAATTCACCCCTCCACTTT. This encodes CASSPQTSPNSPLHF. The full variable domain, completed using reference TRBV28 and TRBJ1-6, is DVKVTQSSRYLVKRTGEKVFLECVQDMDHENMFWYRQDPGLGLRLIYFSYDVKMKEKGDIPEGYSVSREKKERFSLILESASTNQTSMYLCASSPQTSPNSPLHFGNGTRLTVT.